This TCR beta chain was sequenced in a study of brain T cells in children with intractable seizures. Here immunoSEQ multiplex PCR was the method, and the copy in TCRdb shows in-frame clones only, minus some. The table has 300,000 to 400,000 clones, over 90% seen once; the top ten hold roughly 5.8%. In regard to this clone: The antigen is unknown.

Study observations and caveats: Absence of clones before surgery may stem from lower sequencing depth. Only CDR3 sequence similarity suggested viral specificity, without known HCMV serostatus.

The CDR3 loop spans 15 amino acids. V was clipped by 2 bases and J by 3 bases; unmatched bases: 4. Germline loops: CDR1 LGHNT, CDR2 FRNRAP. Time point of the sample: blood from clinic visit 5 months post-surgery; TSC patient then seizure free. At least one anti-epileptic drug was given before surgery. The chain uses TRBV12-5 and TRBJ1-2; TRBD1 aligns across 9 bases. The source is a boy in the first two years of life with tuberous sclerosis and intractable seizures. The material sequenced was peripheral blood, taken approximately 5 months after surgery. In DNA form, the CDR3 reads TGTGCTAGTGGTTTGCTGGGACAGGGCTACTATGGCTACACCTTC. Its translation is CASGLLGQGYYGYTF. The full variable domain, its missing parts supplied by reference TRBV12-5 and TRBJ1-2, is DARVTQTPRHKVTEMGQEVTMRCQPILGHNTVFWYRQTMMQGLELLAYFRNRAPLDDSGMPKDRFSAEMPDATLATLKIQPSEPRDSAVYFCASGLLGQGYYGYTFGSGTRLTVV.